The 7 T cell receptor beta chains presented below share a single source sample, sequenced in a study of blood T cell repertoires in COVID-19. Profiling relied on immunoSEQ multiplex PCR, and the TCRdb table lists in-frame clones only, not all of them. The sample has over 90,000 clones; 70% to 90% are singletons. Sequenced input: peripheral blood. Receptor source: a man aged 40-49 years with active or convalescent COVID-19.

In DNA, the CDR3 is TGTGCCAGCAGCGTAGGGGTAACTATCAATGAGCAGTTCTTC. Protein product: CASSVGVTINEQFF. The gene calls are TRBV5-4 and TRBJ2-1; possibly TRBD1 for D (5 bases). This CDR3 has 14 residues. Germline CDR1 is SGHNT and CDR2 is YYREEE (reference sequence). With 4 bases removed from V and 6 bases from J, the gap between germline ends came to 14 bases.

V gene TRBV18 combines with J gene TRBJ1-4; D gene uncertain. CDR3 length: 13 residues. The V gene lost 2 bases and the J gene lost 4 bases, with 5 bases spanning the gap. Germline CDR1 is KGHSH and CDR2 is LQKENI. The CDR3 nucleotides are TGTGCCAGCTCACCAGGACTTAATGAAAAACTGTTTTTT. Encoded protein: CASSPGLNEKLFF. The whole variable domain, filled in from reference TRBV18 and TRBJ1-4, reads NAGVMQNPRHLVRRRGQEARLRCSPMKGHSHVYWYRQLPEEGLKFMVYLQKENIIDESGMPKERFSAEFPKEGPSILRIQQVVRGDSAAYFCASSPGLNEKLFFGSGTQLSVL.

This chain's CDR3 is CASSPTPTGNYGYTF. In nucleotides, the CDR3 is TGTGCCAGCAGTCCCACCCCTACAGGGAACTATGGCTACACCTTC. The chain links TRBV3-1 (or the pseudogene TRBV3-2) to TRBJ1-2; D is perhaps TRBD1 (6 bases). This CDR3 has 15 residues. V lost 6 bases, J lost 2 bases, and 16 bases lay in between. CDR1 and CDR2 from the germline V gene are LGHDT and YNNKEL (reference sequence).

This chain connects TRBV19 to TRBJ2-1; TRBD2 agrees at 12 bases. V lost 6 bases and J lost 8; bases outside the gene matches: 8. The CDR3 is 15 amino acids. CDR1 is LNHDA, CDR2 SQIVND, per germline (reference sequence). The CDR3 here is CASSDPSGGAYEQFF. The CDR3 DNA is TGTGCCAGTAGCGACCCTAGCGGGGGGGCCTATGAGCAGTTCTTC.

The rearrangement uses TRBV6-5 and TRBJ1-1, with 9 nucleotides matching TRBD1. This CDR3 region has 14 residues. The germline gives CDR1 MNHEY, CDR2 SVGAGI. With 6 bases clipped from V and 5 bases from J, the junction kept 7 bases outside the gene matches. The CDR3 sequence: CASSRDRVSTEAFF. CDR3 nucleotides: TGTGCCAGCAGCCGGGACAGGGTTTCTACTGAAGCTTTCTTT.

The CDR3 loop is CASSLGGTGDEKLFF. The CDR3 DNA reads TGTGCCAGCAGCTTAGGTGGGACAGGGGATGAAAAACTGTTTTTT. The chain is built from TRBV7-9 and TRBJ1-4; 10 bases line up with TRBD1. The V gene's germline CDR1 is SEHNR and CDR2 FQNEAQ (reference sequence). The ends lost 1 base at V and 6 bases at J; junction bases unmatched: 2. This CDR3 contains 15 residues.

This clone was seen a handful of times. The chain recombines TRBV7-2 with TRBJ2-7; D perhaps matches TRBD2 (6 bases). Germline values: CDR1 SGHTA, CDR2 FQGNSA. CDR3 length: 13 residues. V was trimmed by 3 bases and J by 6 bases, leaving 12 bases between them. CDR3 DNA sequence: TGTGCCAGCAGCTTGGGACTGGTTAGCGAGCAGTACTTC. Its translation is CASSLGLVSEQYF.